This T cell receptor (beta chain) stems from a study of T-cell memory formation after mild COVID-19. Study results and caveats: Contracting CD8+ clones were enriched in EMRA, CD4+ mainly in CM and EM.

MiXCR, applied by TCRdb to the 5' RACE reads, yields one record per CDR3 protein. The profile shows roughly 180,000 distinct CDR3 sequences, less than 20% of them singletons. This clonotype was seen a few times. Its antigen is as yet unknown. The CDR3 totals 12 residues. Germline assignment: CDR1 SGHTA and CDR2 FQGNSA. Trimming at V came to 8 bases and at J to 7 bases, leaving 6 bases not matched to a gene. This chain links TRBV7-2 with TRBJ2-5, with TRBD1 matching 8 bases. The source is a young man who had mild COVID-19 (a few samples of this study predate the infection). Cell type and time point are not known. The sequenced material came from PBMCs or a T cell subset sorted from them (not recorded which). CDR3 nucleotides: TGTGCCAGCCTCAGACAGGGGCGGACCCAGTACTTC. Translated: CASLRQGRTQYF.